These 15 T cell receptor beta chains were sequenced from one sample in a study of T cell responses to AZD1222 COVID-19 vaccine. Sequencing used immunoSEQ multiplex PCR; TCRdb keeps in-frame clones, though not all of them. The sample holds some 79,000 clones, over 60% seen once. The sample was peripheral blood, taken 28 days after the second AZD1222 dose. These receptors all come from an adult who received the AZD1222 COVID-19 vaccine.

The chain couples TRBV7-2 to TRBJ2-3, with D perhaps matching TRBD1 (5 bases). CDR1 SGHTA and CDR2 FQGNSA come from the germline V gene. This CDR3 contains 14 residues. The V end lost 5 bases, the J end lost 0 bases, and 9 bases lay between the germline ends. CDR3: CASSAGPSTDTQYF. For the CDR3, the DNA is TGTGCCAGCAGCGCAGGGCCTAGCACAGATACGCAGTATTTT.

The CDR3 DNA reads TGTGCCAGCAGCGAGGGGGTTACGGAGGTCTCCAGGGGCTACACCTTC. Its protein product is CASSEGVTEVSRGYTF. This chain connects TRBV9 to TRBJ1-2, with a tentative D call TRBD1 (6 bases). The CDR3 is 16 residues long. With 3 bases removed from V and 8 bases from J, the gap between germline ends came to 23 bases. The germline V gene encodes CDR1 SGDLS and CDR2 YYNGEE.

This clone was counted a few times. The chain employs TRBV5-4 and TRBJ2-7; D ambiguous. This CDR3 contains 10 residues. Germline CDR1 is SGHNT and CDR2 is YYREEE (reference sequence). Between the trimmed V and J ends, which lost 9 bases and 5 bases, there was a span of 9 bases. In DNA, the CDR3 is TGTGCCACCGGAAATGACGAGCAGTACTTC. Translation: CATGNDEQYF.

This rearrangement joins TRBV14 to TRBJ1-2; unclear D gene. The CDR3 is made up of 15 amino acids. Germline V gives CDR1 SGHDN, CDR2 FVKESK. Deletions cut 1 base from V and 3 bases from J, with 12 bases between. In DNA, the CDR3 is TGTGCCAGCAGCCAAGGAGGCAACAAGGACTATGGCTACACCTTC. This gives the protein CASSQGGNKDYGYTF.

Here the CDR3 reads CASSSGSITRETQYF. The CDR3 DNA follows: TGTGCCAGCAGCTCCGGGTCAATCACAAGAGAAACCCAGTACTTC. The rearrangement links TRBV5-6 to TRBJ2-5, with unresolved D. CDR3 length: 15 amino acids. CDR1 and CDR2 (germline): SGHDT, YYEEEE. V was pared by 3 bases and J by 8 bases, with 20 bases between.

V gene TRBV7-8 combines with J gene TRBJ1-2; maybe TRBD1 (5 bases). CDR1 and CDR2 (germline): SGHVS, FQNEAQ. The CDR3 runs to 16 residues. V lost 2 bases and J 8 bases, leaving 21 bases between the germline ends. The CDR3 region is CASSLKTGADLGGYTF. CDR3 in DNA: TGTGCCAGCAGCTTAAAAACAGGCGCCGACCTCGGGGGCTACACCTTC.

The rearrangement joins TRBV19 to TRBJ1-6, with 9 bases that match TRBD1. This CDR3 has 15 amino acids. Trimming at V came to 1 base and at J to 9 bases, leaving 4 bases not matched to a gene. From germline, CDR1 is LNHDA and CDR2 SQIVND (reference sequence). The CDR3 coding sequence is TGTGCCAGTAGTATAGCACAGGGGGCCGTTTCACCCCTCCACTTT. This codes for CASSIAQGAVSPLHF.

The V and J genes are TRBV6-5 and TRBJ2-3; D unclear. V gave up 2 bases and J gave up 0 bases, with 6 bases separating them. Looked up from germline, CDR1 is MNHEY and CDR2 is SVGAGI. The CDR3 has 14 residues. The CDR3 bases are TGTGCCAGCAGTTACCTGGAGAGCACAGATACGCAGTATTTT. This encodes CASSYLESTDTQYF.

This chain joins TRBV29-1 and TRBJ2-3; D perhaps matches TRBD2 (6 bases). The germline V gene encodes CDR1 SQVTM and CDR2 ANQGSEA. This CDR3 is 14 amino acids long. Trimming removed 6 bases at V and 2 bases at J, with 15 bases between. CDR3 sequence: CSVSAGSPTDTQYF. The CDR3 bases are TGCAGCGTCTCTGCGGGGTCCCCCACAGATACGCAGTATTTT.

In DNA form, the CDR3 reads TGTGCCAGCAGCTTCCCCGGGGAAACTGAAGCTTTCTTT. It specifies CASSFPGETEAFF. V usage is TRBV7-9 and J usage is TRBJ1-1; D gene unclear. Germline V gives CDR1 SEHNR, CDR2 FQNEAQ (reference sequence). The CDR3 is made up of 13 amino acids. The V end lost 3 bases, the J end lost 5 bases, and 10 bases lay between the germline ends.

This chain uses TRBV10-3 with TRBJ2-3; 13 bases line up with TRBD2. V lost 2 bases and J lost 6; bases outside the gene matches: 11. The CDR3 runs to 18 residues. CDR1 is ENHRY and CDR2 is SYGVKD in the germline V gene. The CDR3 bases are TGTGCCATCAGTGAGCCGGGGGGGACTAGCGGGGAGGTGGATACGCAGTATTTT. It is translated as CAISEPGGTSGEVDTQYF.

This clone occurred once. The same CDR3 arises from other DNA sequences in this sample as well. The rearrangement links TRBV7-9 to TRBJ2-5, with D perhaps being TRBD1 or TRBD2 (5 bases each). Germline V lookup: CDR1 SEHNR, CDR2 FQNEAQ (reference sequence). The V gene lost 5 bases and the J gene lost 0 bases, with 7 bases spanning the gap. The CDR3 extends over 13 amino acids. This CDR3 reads CASSPGHQETQYF. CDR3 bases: TGTGCCAGCAGCCCGGGACACCAAGAGACCCAGTACTTC. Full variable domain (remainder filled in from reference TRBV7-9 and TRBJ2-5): DTGVSQNPRHKITKRGQNVTFRCDPISEHNRLYWYRQTLGQGPEFLTYFQNEAQLEKSRLLSDRFSAERPKGSFSTLEIQRTEQGDSAMYLCASSPGHQETQYFGPGTRLLVL.

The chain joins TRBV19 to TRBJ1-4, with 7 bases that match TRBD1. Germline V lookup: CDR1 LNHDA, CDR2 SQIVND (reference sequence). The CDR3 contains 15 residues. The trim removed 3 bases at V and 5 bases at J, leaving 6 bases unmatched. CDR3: CASSIVQGGNEKLFF. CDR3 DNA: TGTGCCAGTAGTATTGTGCAGGGGGGAAATGAAAAACTGTTTTTT.

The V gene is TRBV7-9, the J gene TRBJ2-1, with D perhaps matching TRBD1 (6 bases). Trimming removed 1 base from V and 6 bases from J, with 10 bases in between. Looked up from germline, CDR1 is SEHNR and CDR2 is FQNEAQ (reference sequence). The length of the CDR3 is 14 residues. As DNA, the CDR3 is TGTGCCAGCAGCTTAGGAGCAGGGGTCAATGAGCAGTTCTTC. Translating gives CASSLGAGVNEQFF.

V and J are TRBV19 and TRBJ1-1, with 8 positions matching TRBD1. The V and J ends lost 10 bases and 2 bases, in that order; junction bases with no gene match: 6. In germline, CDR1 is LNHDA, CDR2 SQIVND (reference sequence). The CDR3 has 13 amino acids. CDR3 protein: CATEDRVNTEAFF. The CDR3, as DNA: TGTGCCACCGAGGACAGGGTAAACACTGAAGCTTTCTTT. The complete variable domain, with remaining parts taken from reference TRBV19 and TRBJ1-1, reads DGGITQSPKYLFRKEGQNVTLSCEQNLNHDAMYWYRQDPGQGLRLIYYSQIVNDFQKGDIAEGYSVSREKKESFPLTVTSAQKNPTAFYLCATEDRVNTEAFFGQGTRLTVV.